One TCR beta chain is described in this entry. Its antigen remains undetermined. The sample comes from a study of T cells expressing NK-cell markers (dated by TCRdb to 2018 to 2020). Notes on the research overall: Three sorted T-cell subsets (CD3+CD56+NKG2C+, CD3+CD56+NKG2C- and CD3+CD56-NKG2C+) from seven to nine donors had their TCR beta-chain repertoires profiled. Seven of the eight sequenced donors were HCMV-seropositive and one was HCMV-seronegative. The study sequenced eight donors, all healthy volunteers chosen at random: three men and five women. Illumina HiSeq 2000/2500, MiSeq or NextSeq was used to sequence libraries as 2 x 150 bp reads.

General conclusions and limits of the study: Those dominant clonotypes were again the most abundant among CD3+CD56-NKG2C+ cells in a handful of donors, at roughly 25-60.1%. Whether the expanded NKG2C-expressing T cell clones were specific for HCMV antigens remained unclear. In several donors, the dominant CD3+CD56+NKG2C+ clonotypes were among the top 10 CD8+ clonotypes and accounted for about 1.0-7.0% of CD8+ T cells.

To determine HCMV serostatus, a commercial ELISA kit was used to detect HCMV-specific IgG in serum. Peripheral blood mononuclear cells were isolated from blood by Ficoll density gradient centrifugation. Including cysteine and phenylalanine, the CDR3 has 17 amino acids. No coding sequence is recorded. The germline V gene gives CDR1 as SGHVS and CDR2 as FNYEAQ. Instrument used: Illumina HiSeq 2000. TCR beta cDNA libraries were prepared using 5'RACE template switching, which introduced a universal primer site and unique molecular identifiers. Synthesis of cDNA was primed from the TCR beta constant segment and was followed by two consecutive PCR amplification steps. In the source study's methods: Reads were demultiplexed and grouped by UMI with MIGEC, and clonotypes were assembled and quantified with MiTCR. Only TCR cDNA sequences supported by at least two reads were kept to exclude erroneous sequences. The tcR package was used for downstream repertoire analysis, with clonotypes matched between fractions based on CDR3 nucleotide sequence plus V segment. VDJmatch was used to annotate antigen specificity against VDJdb, with one amino acid substitution allowed in CDR3. TCRdb reprocessed the reads into one record per CDR3 protein sequence, lacking DNA. These V and J calls rely on TCRdb rather than the paper's analysis. The table kept for this sample lists fewer than 200,000 distinct CDR3 sequences. Clones ranked in the top ten supply around 18% of the sample.

Material: blood T cells: a sorted CD56 or NKG2C T cell subset, CD4+ or CD8+ T cells, or bulk PBMC T cells (not recorded which). The TCR sequence derives from a woman between 18 and 69 years old in good health. The chain employs TRBV7-6 and TRBJ2-7; no DNA is available, so the TRBD1 call from TCRdb remains unchecked. The CDR3 reads CASSLGGATRSSYEQYF.